The 23 T cell receptor beta chains below all came from one sample that was sequenced in a study of shared clonotypes between healthy human individuals. TCRdb's copy holds only in-frame clones and misses some; the assay was immunoSEQ multiplex PCR. Found here are about 2.1 million clones, 90% to 95% of them singletons; the top ten hold around 1.7%. The naive CD8 fraction comprised CD45RO-negative cells positively selected for CCR7 and excluded terminally differentiated effector memory CD45RA+ cells. Sequencing was performed on naive CD8+ T cells from PBMCs. These receptor sequences come from a man aged 18 to 35 in good health. Some clones in this sample may be carry-over from other donors' samples.

The chain joins TRBV12-2 to TRBJ2-7. TRBV12-2 is described as a pseudogene. The CDR3 totals 16 residues. The CDR3 nucleotides are TGTGCAAGTCGCTTAAACGTCTGGGTGAGCTCCTACGAGCAGTACTTC. Amino acid sequence: CASRLNVWVSSYEQYF.

J is TRBJ2-6 and V is TRBV27, with D perhaps TRBD1 or TRBD2 (5 bases each). Per germline, CDR1 MNHEY and CDR2 SMNVEV (reference sequence). V gave up 2 bases and J gave up 0 bases, with 11 bases separating them. The CDR3 extends over 17 amino acids. Here the CDR3 DNA reads TGTGCCAGCAGTTTAGTGGGACCGCGCTCTGGGGCCAACGTCCTGACTTTC. Translated: CASSLVGPRSGANVLTF.

This chain links TRBV9 with TRBJ2-1, with D maybe TRBD2 (5 bases). From germline, CDR1 is SGDLS and CDR2 YYNGEE. The CDR3 consists of 14 residues. V lost 1 base and J lost 10, with 15 bases in between. The CDR3 DNA sequence: TGTGCCAGCAGCGTATTAGGGAGCGCGACCGAGCAGTTCTTC. This gives the protein CASSVLGSATEQFF.

The rearrangement uses TRBV28 and TRBJ1-5; D is undetermined. Germline loops: CDR1 MDHEN, CDR2 SYDVKM. The CDR3 runs to 15 residues. Trimming shortened V by 6 bases and J by 9 bases, and 21 bases separated the two germline ends. The CDR3 here is CASRLELSSVSPQHF. CDR3 DNA: TGTGCCAGCAGGTTAGAACTTAGTTCTGTTTCGCCCCAGCATTTT.

About this clone: The same CDR3 is also encoded by other DNA sequences in this sample. CDR3 sequence reads: CASSVGTTYEQYF. The CDR3 coding sequence is TGTGCCAGCAGCGTAGGAACGACCTACGAGCAGTACTTC. The chain has TRBV9 and TRBJ2-7, with D hard to call. Germline lookup yields CDR1 SGDLS and CDR2 YYNGEE. The CDR3 length is 13 residues. V lost 0 bases and J lost 2, with 6 bases in between.

This clone turned up a few times. In the same sample, other DNA sequences code for this CDR3. The V call is TRBV6-5, the J call TRBJ1-5; 8 nucleotides align to TRBD1. The CDR3 runs 13 residues. Germline V gene lookup returns CDR1 MNHEY and CDR2 SVGAGI. The ends lost 4 bases at V and 7 bases at J; junction bases unmatched: 3. The CDR3 reads CASSSDRAQPQHF. CDR3 bases: TGTGCCAGCAGTTCGGACAGGGCCCAGCCCCAGCATTTT.

The V and J genes are TRBV6-5 and TRBJ2-5; no clear D gene. The CDR3 loop spans 15 amino acids. Germline V lookup: CDR1 MNHEY, CDR2 SVGAGI. The V and J ends lost 1 base and 0 bases respectively, with 9 bases between them. CDR3 protein: CASSYWVRNQETQYF. For the CDR3, the DNA is TGTGCCAGCAGTTACTGGGTGCGGAACCAAGAGACCCAGTACTTC.

The gene calls are TRBV5-1 and TRBJ1-1; D may be TRBD1 (6 bases). Germline loops: CDR1 SGHRS, CDR2 YFSETQ. V lost 2 bases, J lost 4 bases, and 18 bases lay in between. CDR3 size: 16 residues. CDR3 in amino acids: CASSFLYSSGATEAFF. For the CDR3, the DNA is TGCGCCAGCAGCTTTTTGTACAGCTCGGGGGCCACTGAAGCTTTCTTT.

This sequence joins TRBV4-1 and TRBJ2-7; 8 bases fit TRBD2. The CDR3 consists of 15 residues. The trim removed 4 bases at V and 5 bases at J, leaving 10 bases unmatched. Germline V gene sequence: CDR1 MGHRA, CDR2 YSYEKL. CDR3: CASSRTTSDGDEQYF. The CDR3 bases are TGCGCCAGCAGCCGAACGACTAGCGACGGGGACGAGCAGTACTTC.

Turning to this clone: Additional DNA sequences in this sample encode the identical CDR3. The chain uses TRBV6-1 and TRBJ1-3; TRBD1 matches 9 bases. CDR3 size: 15 residues. Germline trimming cut 1 base from V and 2 bases from J; bases unmatched to any gene: 0. Germline loops: CDR1 MNHNS, CDR2 SASEGT. CDR3 nucleotides: TGTGCCAGCAGTGAAGGGACAGGGGCTGGAAACACCATATATTTT. It translates to CASSEGTGAGNTIYF.

A single count supports this clone. The sample carries other DNA sequences with the same CDR3. This chain joins TRBV7-9 and TRBJ2-2; no clear D. The CDR3 spans 13 residues. The germline V and J ends were trimmed by 0 bases and 6 bases, with 5 bases remaining between them. Germline V gene data show CDR1 as SEHNR and CDR2 as FQNEAQ (reference sequence). As DNA, the CDR3 is TGTGCCAGCAGCTTAGCCGGAGCCGGGGAGCTGTTTTTT. This sequence encodes CASSLAGAGELFF.

Only a few counts were recorded for this clone. The chain is built from TRBV5-6 and TRBJ1-1, with D hard to call. Trimming shortened V by 1 base and J by 7 bases, and 11 bases separated the two germline ends. This CDR3 is 13 amino acids long. CDR1 and CDR2 from the germline V gene are SGHDT and YYEEEE. The CDR3 region is CASSLRLNIEAFF. The CDR3 nucleotides read TGTGCCAGCAGCTTGAGGCTGAATATTGAAGCTTTCTTT.

The chain couples TRBV4-3 to TRBJ2-1; 8 bases are a match to TRBD2. CDR1 and CDR2 (germline): LGHNA, YSLEER. J gave up 6 bases and V 2 bases, and 3 bases lay outside the gene matches. The CDR3 has 14 residues. The CDR3 sequence is CASSQFLAGNEQFF. Written as DNA, the CDR3 is TGCGCCAGCAGCCAATTTCTAGCGGGCAATGAGCAGTTCTTC.

The gene calls are TRBV11-2 and TRBJ2-7; 10 bases align to TRBD2. The CDR3 length is 13 residues. After removal of 1 base from V and 6 bases from J, the junction contained 0 bases not matched to a gene. Germline V gene data show CDR1 as SGHAT and CDR2 as FQNNGV. The DNA of the CDR3 is TGTGCCAGCAGCTTAGTAGCGGGAGGCGAGCAGTACTTC. Residues: CASSLVAGGEQYF.

CDR3 in amino acids: CASSPLPRTGELKVGTEAFF. CDR3 sequence (DNA): TGCGCCAGCAGCCCCCTCCCCCGGACAGGGGAATTAAAGGTCGGCACTGAAGCTTTCTTT. The chain carries TRBV5-1 and TRBJ1-1; 9 positions agree with TRBD1. The V gene's germline CDR1 is SGHRS and CDR2 YFSETQ. This CDR3 comprises 20 residues. Unmatched junction bases numbered 23, after V lost 4 bases and J lost 4 bases.

The CDR3: CASSLIAGDKDTQYF. CDR3 bases: TGTGCCAGCAGTTTAATAGCGGGAGATAAAGATACGCAGTATTTT. The rearrangement links TRBV27 to TRBJ2-3, with TRBD2 identical over 9 bases. The CDR3 runs 15 residues. CDR1 and CDR2 (germline): MNHEY, SMNVEV (reference sequence). V lost 2 bases to trimming and J lost 5 bases; unmatched junction nucleotides: 5.

This chain joins TRBV7-9 and TRBJ2-1; D is possibly TRBD1 (5 bases). The CDR3 is made up of 12 amino acids. Per germline, CDR1 SEHNR and CDR2 FQNEAQ (reference sequence). V lost 3 bases, J lost 8 bases, and 8 bases lay in between. The CDR3 nucleotides are TGTGCCAGCAGCTTGCCGACAGATGAGCAGTTCTTC. Translating it yields CASSLPTDEQFF.

This chain links TRBV28 with TRBJ1-5, with TRBD1 matching 7 bases. Germline V gene data show CDR1 as MDHEN and CDR2 as SYDVKM. This CDR3 comprises 14 residues. V was pared by 6 bases and J by 4 bases, with 6 bases of the junction left unmatched. The CDR3 sequence is CASRKGAGNQPQHF. CDR3 nucleotides: TGTGCCAGCAGGAAGGGGGCGGGAAATCAGCCCCAGCATTTT. The whole variable domain, remainder taken from reference TRBV28 and TRBJ1-5, is DVKVTQSSRYLVKRTGEKVFLECVQDMDHENMFWYRQDPGLGLRLIYFSYDVKMKEKGDIPEGYSVSREKKERFSLILESASTNQTSMYLCASRKGAGNQPQHFGDGTRLSIL.

The chain employs TRBV21-1 and TRBJ1-4; TRBD1, the D gene given by the table, was not confirmed from the DNA. TRBV21-1 corresponds to a pseudogene. This CDR3 contains 18 residues. The DNA of the CDR3 is TGTGCCAGCAGCGGGGGCGAGGGACAGGGGTCAACTAATGAAAAACTGTTTTTT. Protein product: CASSGGEGQGSTNEKLFF.

V usage is TRBV27 and J usage is TRBJ2-7; D possibly corresponds to TRBD2 (6 bases). The V and J ends lost 5 bases and 4 bases respectively, with 18 bases between them. There are 15 residues in the CDR3. Per germline, CDR1 MNHEY and CDR2 SMNVEV (reference sequence). The CDR3 nucleotides are TGTGCCAGCAGTCCGCCCCCGGGGGTTGGGTACGAGCAGTACTTC. This codes for CASSPPPGVGYEQYF.

The chain combines TRBV4-1 with TRBJ2-7; TRBD1 matches at 9 bases. The V gene end was trimmed by 4 bases and the J gene end by 4 bases; junction bases not matched to a gene: 8. Germline CDR1 reads MGHRA; CDR2 reads YSYEKL. CDR3 size: 15 residues. In nucleotides, the CDR3 is TGCGCCAGCAGCCCCCCTGGGACAGGGCCATACGAGCAGTACTTC. Encoded protein: CASSPPGTGPYEQYF.

This clone was seen a single time. The chain is built from TRBV6-5 and TRBJ1-1; 9 bases map to TRBD1. Germline loops: CDR1 MNHEY, CDR2 SVGAGI. V was clipped by 5 bases and J by 7 bases; unmatched bases: 8. This CDR3 is 14 amino acids long. The CDR3: CASSPDGTGIEAFF. CDR3 coding DNA: TGTGCCAGCAGTCCCGACGGGACAGGGATTGAAGCTTTCTTT.

The sample holds one count of this clone. The sample carries other DNA sequences with the same CDR3. The gene calls are TRBV15 and TRBJ2-6; no clear D. The CDR3 runs to 13 residues. V gave up 8 bases and J gave up 0 bases, with 5 bases separating them. Germline values: CDR1 LNHNV, CDR2 YYDKDF (reference sequence). CDR3 in DNA: TGTGCCACCCGTTCCTCTGGGGCCAACGTCCTGACTTTC. Translation: CATRSSGANVLTF.